The 30 T cell receptor beta chains given below trace back to one sample, sequenced in a study of tumor-infiltrating lymphocytes in glioblastoma multiforme. Three nested ARM-PCR rounds with V-beta and C-beta primers built TCRB libraries. Via MiXCR, TCRdb re-called the multiplex PCR reads, giving one row per CDR3 protein. The sample includes roughly 15,000 distinct CDR3 sequences, around 70% of them seen just once. Sequencing input: brain tumor tissue. The receptor source for this set is a male donor with glioblastoma.

Of note for this clonotype: A read error may account for a junction end that differs from germline. This sequence joins TRBV12-3 or TRBV12-4 and TRBJ2-7, with D possibly matching TRBD1 (5 bases). The length of the CDR3 is 16 residues. The CDR3 nucleotides read TGTGCCAGCAGCCCCCCCCCGGACCAGGGCTCCGACGAGCACTACTTC. Its protein product is CASSPPPDQGSDEHYF.

This chain joins TRBV12-3 or TRBV12-4 and TRBJ2-7, with D unresolved. This CDR3 comprises 12 residues. Trimming pared 4 bases from V and 6 bases from J, leaving 10 bases between. CDR3 loop: CASSSHPGEQYV. The CDR3 DNA reads TGTGCCAGCAGTTCACACCCTGGCGAGCAGTACGTC.

The V and J genes are TRBV7-9 and TRBJ2-1; possible D gene TRBD2, 5 bases. There are 14 residues in the CDR3. Germline CDR1 and CDR2: SEHNR and FQNEAQ (reference sequence). V lost 2 bases to trimming and J lost 8 bases, with 13 bases between them. The chain's CDR3 is CASSLQVLRDEQFF. The CDR3 DNA is TGTGCCAGCAGCTTACAGGTCCTGAGGGATGAGCAGTTCTTC. Combining the CDR3 with reference TRBV7-9 and TRBJ2-1 gives the whole variable domain DTGVSQNPRHKITKRGQNVTFRCDPISEHNRLYWYRQTLGQGPEFLTYFQNEAQLEKSRLLSDRFSAERPKGSFSTLEIQRTEQGDSAMYLCASSLQVLRDEQFFGPGTRLTVL.

Note on this clonotype: Relative to the germline gene, one junction end is altered; a read error may explain this. The rearrangement uses TRBV11-3 and TRBJ2-3, with D unclear. The germline CDR1 and CDR2 sequences are SGHNT and YENEEA. This CDR3 has 14 residues. Written as DNA, the CDR3 is TGTGCTAGCAGCTTTGAGAGTCACACCGATGCGCAGTATTTT. Translating gives CASSFESHTDAQYF.

The chain combines TRBV5-4 with TRBJ2-3; no clear D. This CDR3 is built from 14 residues. Looked up from germline, CDR1 is SGHNT and CDR2 is YYREEE (reference sequence). Trimming removed 7 bases at V and 15 bases at J, with 27 bases between. Here the CDR3 reads CASQDDKAAYTYYF. CDR3 sequence (DNA): TGTGCCAGCCAGGACGACAAGGCGGCATATACGTACTATTTT.

To note about this clonotype: This CDR3 fails to terminate in the conserved phenylalanine or tryptophan, so it likely reflects a read error. This chain connects TRBV4-1 to TRBJ2-3; TRBD2 might be the D (6 bases). Germline lookup yields CDR1 MGHRA and CDR2 YSYEKL. CDR3 size: 15 residues. The ends were cut back, 1 base at V and 11 bases at J, with 19 bases in the middle. The DNA of the CDR3 is TGCGCCAGCAGCCAAGCTGCGGGGCACACAGGTATGCAGTATTAT. It codes for CASSQAAGHTGMQYY.

This sequence joins TRBV11-1 and TRBJ2-1; the D gene is possibly TRBD1 (6 bases). This CDR3 spans 15 amino acids. In germline, CDR1 is SGHAT, CDR2 FQDESV (reference sequence). V lost 4 bases to trimming and J lost 0 bases, with 10 bases between them. CDR3 in amino acids: CASSYGQLSYNEQFF. CDR3 DNA sequence: TGTGCCAGCAGCTACGGACAGCTCTCCTACAATGAGCAGTTCTTC.

As for this clonotype: Just one base apart from a much larger clone, this may be a read error. The V and J genes are TRBV7-9 and TRBJ1-1, with D unclear. With 1 base removed from V and 1 base from J, the gap between germline ends came to 13 bases. The CDR3 spans 16 residues. Germline CDR1 and CDR2: SEHNR and FQNEAQ (reference sequence). CDR3 in amino acids: CASSLEREPQNTEAFF. CDR3 in DNA: TGTGCCAGCAGCTTAGAACGGGAACCCCAGAACACTGAAGCTTTCTTT. Supplemented by reference TRBV7-9 and TRBJ1-1, the full variable domain reads DTGVSQNPRHKITKRGQNVTFRCDPISEHNRLYWYRQTLGQGPEFLTYFQNEAQLEKSRLLSDRFSAERPKGSFSTLEIQRTEQGDSAMYLCASSLEREPQNTEAFFGQGTRLTVV.

The V gene is TRBV11-3, the J gene TRBJ2-1; TRBD2 aligns across 8 bases. Germline V lookup: CDR1 SGHNT, CDR2 YENEEA. V gave up 0 bases and J gave up 5 bases; unmatched junction bases: 6. CDR3 length: 16 amino acids. The CDR3 protein is CASSLETSELHNEQFF. CDR3 DNA: TGTGCCAGCAGCTTAGAGACTAGCGAACTTCACAATGAGCAGTTCTTC.

Regarding this clonotype: With a much larger clone just one base away, this may be a read error. The conserved final phenylalanine or tryptophan is absent from the CDR3, which likely points to a read error. The DNA is omitted, as the CDR3 cannot be located on it reliably, and the CDR3 follows TCRdb's listing. The chain recombines TRBV20-1 with TRBJ1-5. Per germline, CDR1 DFQATT and CDR2 SNEGSKA (reference sequence). Termini included, the CDR3 measures 13 amino acids. The CDR3 protein is CSAREDPNQPRHL.

This chain uses TRBV5-1 with TRBJ2-1, with unresolved D. The DNA end is a closer match to TRBJ2-7, so the J assignment may be wrong. Germline values: CDR1 SGHRS, CDR2 YFSETQ. The CDR3 runs 15 residues. The CDR3 sequence: CASSWGTPGPDEQYF. In nucleotides, the CDR3 is TGCGCCAGCAGCTGGGGAACACCGGGCCCCGACGAGCAGTACTTC.

This clonotype appeared once. The junction shows a germline mismatch at one end, possibly a read error. The chain couples TRBV5-5 to TRBJ1-2; perhaps TRBD1 as D (5 bases). The V gene's germline CDR1 is SGHKS and CDR2 YYEKEE (reference sequence). The CDR3 contains 13 residues. The CDR3, as DNA: TGTGCCATCGGCTCAGGACACCACTATGGCTACAACTTC. Amino acid sequence: CAIGSGHHYGYNF.

The rearrangement links TRBV11-2 to TRBJ2-7; D gene uncertain. Germline V lookup: CDR1 SGHAT, CDR2 FQNNGV. V was trimmed by 1 base and J by 6 bases, leaving 10 bases between them. This CDR3 is 13 amino acids long. The CDR3, as DNA: TGTGCCAGCAGCTTAGTAGAGTTCTCCGAGCAGTACTTC. It codes for CASSLVEFSEQYF. Using reference TRBV11-2 and TRBJ2-7 for the parts outside the CDR3, the full variable domain is EAGVAQSPRYKIIEKRQSVAFWCNPISGHATLYWYQQILGQGPKLLIQFQNNGVVDDSQLPKDRFSAERLKGVDSTLKIQPAKLEDSAVYLCASSLVEFSEQYFGPGTRLTVT.

The chain recombines TRBV20-1 with TRBJ2-1; 13 bases match TRBD2. Looked up from germline, CDR1 is DFQATT and CDR2 is SNEGSKA (reference sequence). The CDR3 covers 15 residues. V lost 5 bases, J lost 6 bases, and 7 bases stayed unmatched. Here the CDR3 DNA reads TGCAGTGCTCTGCGACTAGCGGGAGGCCCCAATGAGCAGTTCTTC. Protein sequence: CSALRLAGGPNEQFF.

This clonotype showed up just a few times. This sequence joins TRBV11-2 and TRBJ1-2; 8 positions match TRBD1. This CDR3 is 15 amino acids long. Looked up from germline, CDR1 is SGHAT and CDR2 is FQNNGV. V shed 1 base, J shed 8 bases, and the junction held 9 bases outside the gene matches. As DNA, the CDR3 is TGTGCCAGCAGCTTAGCCCGACAGGGGTTGGACGGCTACACCTTC. It yields the protein CASSLARQGLDGYTF.

A remark on this clonotype: This is likely a read error, given that the CDR3 carries no conserved phenylalanine or tryptophan at its end. The limits of the CDR3 on the DNA are not certain, so only TCRdb's listed CDR3 is given. The rearrangement joins TRBV11-2 to TRBJ1-1; the D call of TRBD1 is as the table states it, not checked on the DNA. Counting both end residues, the CDR3 totals 12 amino acids. Germline assignment: CDR1 SGHAT and CDR2 FQNNGV. CDR3 residues: CASSIVQGVPFS.

Remarks on this clonotype: Relative to the germline gene, one junction end is altered; a read error may explain this. CDR3 coding DNA: TGTAGTGCTAGTCGCCCCGGACTAGCGGAAGGGCCGAGTAGCAGAGATACGCAGTATTTT. Translation: CSASRPGLAEGPSSRDTQYF. The rearrangement uses TRBV20-1 and TRBJ2-3, with TRBD2 matching 10 bases. This CDR3 is 20 amino acids long. Germline loops: CDR1 DFQATT, CDR2 SNEGSKA (reference sequence).

As regards this clonotype: One junction end disagrees with the germline gene, perhaps due to a read error. V and J are TRBV5-5 and TRBJ2-7, with 11 bases identical to TRBD2. CDR3 length: 14 residues. CDR1 and CDR2 from the germline V gene are SGHKS and YYEKEE (reference sequence). In DNA form, the CDR3 reads TGTGCCAGCAGCGTGACTAGCGGGGATTACGAGCATTACTTC. Protein product: CASSVTSGDYEHYF.

Of note for this clonotype: Sequence at one end of the junction differs from germline and may be a read error. V and J are TRBV10-3 and TRBJ2-7; TRBD1 matches at 8 bases. Germline V gene data show CDR1 as ENHRY and CDR2 as SYGVKD. This CDR3 contains 12 residues. The CDR3 DNA follows: TGTGCTATCAGTGAGTCGGGACAGGAGCAATGCTTC. Translation gives CAISESGQEQCF.

The chain joins TRBV20-1 to TRBJ2-3, with 9 bases that match TRBD2. The germline CDR1 and CDR2 sequences are DFQATT and SNEGSKA (reference sequence). The V gene end was trimmed by 0 bases and the J gene end by 6 bases; junction bases not matched to a gene: 10. The CDR3 is 16 amino acids. CDR3 region: CSARDVGGGAGDTQYF. DNA of the CDR3: TGCAGTGCTAGAGATGTTGGCGGGGGGGCCGGCGATACGCAGTATTTT.

A remark on this clonotype: The CDR3 ends on some other residue instead of the conserved phenylalanine or tryptophan, so this is likely a read error. The DNA is left out, because the CDR3 cannot be placed on it with certainty; the CDR3 is given as TCRdb lists it. V and J are TRBV6-5 and TRBJ2-1; the table's D call of TRBD1 was not tested on the DNA. The CDR3 has 13 residues if both end residues are counted. The germline V gene encodes CDR1 MNHEY and CDR2 SVGAGI. CDR3 region: CASGYSGGDEEFY.

The gene calls are TRBV12-3 or TRBV12-4 and TRBJ1-5, with D possibly being TRBD1 (5 bases). Between the trimmed V and J ends, which lost 2 bases and 6 bases, there was a span of 32 bases. There are 21 residues in the CDR3. The CDR3 sequence is CASSLKPWGNREAVLSQPQHF. DNA for the CDR3: TGTGCCAGCAGTTTAAAGCCTTGGGGGAACCGGGAAGCCGTTCTATCTCAGCCCCAGCATTTT.

About this clonotype itself: This likely comes from a read error, as the CDR3 has no conserved phenylalanine or tryptophan at its end. V usage is TRBV11-2 and J usage is TRBJ2-7, with TRBD2 matching 11 bases. The CDR3 is 14 residues long. Germline V gene lookup returns CDR1 SGHAT and CDR2 FQNNGV. The CDR3 protein is CASSLLAGEDEQYP. The CDR3 nucleotides are TGCGCCAGCAGCTTACTAGCGGGAGAAGACGAGCAGTACCCC.

This clonotype was observed many times. The chain carries TRBV7-2 and TRBJ2-1; 7 nucleotides line up with TRBD2. The CDR3 has 16 residues. The junction had 5 bases not matched to a gene; V was cut back by 2 bases and J by 1 base. Germline CDR1 is SGHTA and CDR2 is FQGNSA. CDR3 residues: CASSLSLLASYNEQFF. CDR3 nucleotide sequence: TGTGCCAGCAGCTTATCGCTACTAGCGTCCTACAATGAGCAGTTCTTC.

The sample holds many counts of this clonotype. Given a much more abundant clone one base away, this may be a read error. The V gene is TRBV5-1, the J gene TRBJ1-2, with a weak D call TRBD1 (5 bases). The germline V gene has CDR1 SGHRS and CDR2 YFSETQ. This CDR3 is 13 amino acids long. CDR3 DNA sequence: TGCGCCTGCAGCTCCGGGACCTTCTATGGCTACACCTTC. It is translated as CACSSGTFYGYTF.

This rearrangement joins TRBV13 to TRBJ2-1; D might be TRBD2 (5 bases). Germline lookup yields CDR1 PRHDT and CDR2 FYEKMQ (reference sequence). The V end was cut by 1 base, the J end by 8 bases, with 18 bases between. CDR3 size: 16 residues. CDR3 nucleotides: TGTGCCAGCAGCTTAGATGCTAGCACGATGGAGGATGAGCAGTTCTTC. It yields the protein CASSLDASTMEDEQFF.

As to this clonotype: Because the CDR3 is missing its conserved closing phenylalanine or tryptophan, this is likely a read error. The chain carries TRBV20-1 and TRBJ2-7, with 10 bases identical to TRBD1. The CDR3 sequence is 15 residues long. The V and J ends lost 1 base and 9 bases, in that order; junction bases with no gene match: 12. In germline, CDR1 is DFQATT, CDR2 SNEGSKA (reference sequence). CDR3 in amino acids: CSARAGGTGDDVQYL. For the CDR3, the DNA is TGCAGTGCTAGAGCGGGAGGGACAGGGGATGACGTGCAGTACCTC.

The table lists this clonotype with a few counts. The V and J genes are TRBV11-2 and TRBJ1-4, with TRBD1 matching over 7 bases. J lost 4 bases, V lost 4 bases, and 9 bases had no gene match. The CDR3 totals 16 residues. Germline CDR1 is SGHAT and CDR2 is FQNNGV. The CDR3 region is CASSSLGGTVNEKLFF. CDR3 nucleotides: TGTGCCAGCAGCTCCTTGGGGGGGACAGTTAATGAAAAACTGTTTTTT.

V is TRBV10-2 and J is TRBJ2-1; D not certain. The CDR3 is 12 residues long. Trimming stripped 6 bases from V and 2 bases from J, with 5 bases between. CDR1 is WSHSY, CDR2 SAAADI, per germline. The CDR3 DNA is TGCGCCAGCAGGGATCCCTACAATGAGCAGTTCTTC. Translation gives CASRDPYNEQFF.

This clonotype came up many times. The chain employs TRBV28 and TRBJ2-5; 10 bases are a match to TRBD2. With 3 bases clipped from V and 3 bases from J, the junction kept 7 bases outside the gene matches. The CDR3 runs to 16 residues. The germline V gene has CDR1 MDHEN and CDR2 SYDVKM. CDR3 DNA: TGTGCCAGCAGTTTTTGGAGCGGGAGGGCCGAAGAGACCCAGTACTTC. Translation gives CASSFWSGRAEETQYF.